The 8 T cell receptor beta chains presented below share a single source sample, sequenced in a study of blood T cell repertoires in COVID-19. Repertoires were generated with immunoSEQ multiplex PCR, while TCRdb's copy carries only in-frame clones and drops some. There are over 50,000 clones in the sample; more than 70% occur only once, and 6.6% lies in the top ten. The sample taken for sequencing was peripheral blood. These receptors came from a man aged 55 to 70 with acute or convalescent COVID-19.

This chain's CDR3 is CASSIGVSSTDTQYF. In DNA form, the CDR3 reads TGTGCCAGTAGTATAGGAGTTAGTTCGACAGATACGCAGTATTTT. The chain carries TRBV19 and TRBJ2-3; D is undetermined. There are 15 residues in the CDR3. Germline V CDR1 and CDR2: LNHDA, SQIVND (reference sequence). V was cut by 1 base and J by 3 bases, with 11 bases left in between.

The CDR3 DNA is TGTGCCAGCAGTTATGGGGGGTCCTATGGCTACACCTTC. Protein: CASSYGGSYGYTF. The V call is TRBV27, the J call TRBJ1-2; tentatively, D is TRBD1 (5 bases). CDR1 and CDR2 (germline): MNHEY, SMNVEV (reference sequence). The V gene lost 4 bases and the J gene lost 4 bases, with 10 bases spanning the gap. This CDR3 region has 13 residues.

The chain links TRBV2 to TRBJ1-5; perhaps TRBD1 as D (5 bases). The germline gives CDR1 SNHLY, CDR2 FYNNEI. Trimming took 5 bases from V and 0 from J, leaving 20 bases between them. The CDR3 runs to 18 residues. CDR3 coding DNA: TGTGCCAGCAGTCGACAGCGGGGAGGGCTATATAGCAATCAGCCCCAGCATTTT. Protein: CASSRQRGGLYSNQPQHF.

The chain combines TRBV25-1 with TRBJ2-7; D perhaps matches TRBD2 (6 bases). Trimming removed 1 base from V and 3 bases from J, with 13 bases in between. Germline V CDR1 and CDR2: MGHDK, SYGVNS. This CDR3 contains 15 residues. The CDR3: CASSEWRDGRYEQYF. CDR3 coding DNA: TGTGCCAGCAGTGAATGGAGGGACGGCCGCTACGAGCAGTACTTC.

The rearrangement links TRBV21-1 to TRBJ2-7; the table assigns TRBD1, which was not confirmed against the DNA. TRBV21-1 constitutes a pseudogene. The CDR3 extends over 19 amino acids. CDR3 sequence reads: CASSKVVRGLHTPGYEQYF. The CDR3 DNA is TGTGCCAGCAGCAAAGTGGTCAGGGGGCTCCACACCCCTGGGTACGAGCAGTACTTC.

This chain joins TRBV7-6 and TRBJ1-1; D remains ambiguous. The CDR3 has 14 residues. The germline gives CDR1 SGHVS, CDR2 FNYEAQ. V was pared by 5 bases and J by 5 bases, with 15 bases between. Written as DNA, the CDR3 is TGTGCCAGCAGCCCGGACCGGGAGGGTACTGAAGCTTTCTTT. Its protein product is CASSPDREGTEAFF.

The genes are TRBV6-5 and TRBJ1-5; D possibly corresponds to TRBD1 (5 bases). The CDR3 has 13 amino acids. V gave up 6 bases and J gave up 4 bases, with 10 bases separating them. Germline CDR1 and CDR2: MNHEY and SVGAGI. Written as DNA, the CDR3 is TGTGCCAGCAGCCGGGCAGGGAATCAGCCCCAGCATTTT. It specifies CASSRAGNQPQHF.

The CDR3 DNA is TGTGCCAGTAGTTCGAACAGCAATAGCAATCAGCCCCAGCATTTT. This encodes CASSSNSNSNQPQHF. The chain couples TRBV19 to TRBJ1-5; D not certain. Germline CDR1 reads LNHDA; CDR2 reads SQIVND (reference sequence). With 5 bases removed from V and 0 bases from J, the gap between germline ends came to 11 bases. CDR3 size: 15 residues.